This note documents a single T cell receptor (beta chain) sequence. Its antigen is not yet known. Within one base of it there is no much larger clone, and no base qualities were kept. Germline trimming amounts to 6 bases on V and 0 bases on J, with 2 as the count of junction bases outside the gene matches. The germline V gene supplies CDR1 KGHSH and CDR2 LQKENI. Spanning cysteine to phenylalanine, the CDR3 consists of 15 amino acids. Of all the DNA, just the CDR3 is kept, 45 bases in frame from base 1. These data originate in a study of blood T cell repertoires in COVID-19 (TCRdb year 2020). Concerning the study at large: Samples covering the acute and convalescent phases of COVID-19 were provided by collaborators in the United States, Italy and Spain. The prospective study material was composed of cDNA or gDNA derived from T cells, B-cell-depleted T cells, or PBMCs. The dataset comprised deeply sampled blood TCRbeta repertoires from subjects exposed to, actively infected with, or recovered from COVID-19. The repertoires were released in a freely available public database meant as a resource for research on the immune response to SARS-CoV-2. The samples were drawn from the first 160 participants of the ongoing ImmuneRACE study and from 1,254 subjects provided by 6 global collaborators. A de-identified subject ID, COVID-19 status, age in years and sex were almost always included in the sample metadata. Where available, HLA class I and class II types were taken from metadata supplied by the sample provider and were not determined by assay-based typing.

The immunoSEQ Assay, a bias-controlled multiplex PCR, was used to amplify TCRbeta CDR3 regions from genomic DNA. The authors' analysis ran thus. Nucleated cell counts per sample were estimated from amplification of reference gene primers within the assay. To quantify the absolute abundance of each unique TCRbeta CDR3 rearrangement, sequence reads were collapsed and filtered. For each sample, productive Simpson clonality was calculated by taking the square root of Simpson's diversity index across productive rearrangements. TCRdb mirrors the immuneACCESS table, restricted to in-frame sequences. Some clones are absent from its copies; in checked studies, under half trace to an unresolved V gene, and the reason for the others is unknown. V, J and clone size reflect that table, while D and trimming were determined from the DNA. This sample holds about 120,000 clones; 78% were observed only once. Approximately 2.4% of the sample comes from the top ten.

Summary of the overall study and its limitations: Clinical and demographic metadata were provided uncurated, with the amount varying by source and participant.

The collaborating institutions used their own protocols to collect whole blood in K2EDTA tubes. For TCRbeta analysis, collaborator samples were shipped as frozen whole blood, as isolated PBMCs, or as DNA extracted from either sample type. The sequence derives from a man in his 70s with acute or convalescent COVID-19. The sample taken for sequencing was peripheral blood. The sequence is built from TRBV18 and TRBJ2-1, and TRBD1 matches 10 of the central bases. The CDR3 loop reads CASSRDRGSYNEQFF. Here is the DNA: TGTGCCAGCTCTCGGGACAGGGGCTCCTACAATGAGCAGTTCTTC.